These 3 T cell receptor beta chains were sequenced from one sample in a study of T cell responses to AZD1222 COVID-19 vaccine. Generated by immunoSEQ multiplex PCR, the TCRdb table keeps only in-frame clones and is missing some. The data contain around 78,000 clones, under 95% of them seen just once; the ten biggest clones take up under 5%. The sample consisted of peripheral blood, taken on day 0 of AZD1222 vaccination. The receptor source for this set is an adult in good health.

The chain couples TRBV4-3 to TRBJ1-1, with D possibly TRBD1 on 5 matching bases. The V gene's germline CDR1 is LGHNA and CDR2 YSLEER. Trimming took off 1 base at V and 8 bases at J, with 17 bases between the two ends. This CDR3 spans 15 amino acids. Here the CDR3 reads CASSQVDSGGPEAFF. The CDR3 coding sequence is TGCGCCAGCAGCCAAGTCGACAGCGGAGGCCCCGAAGCTTTCTTT.

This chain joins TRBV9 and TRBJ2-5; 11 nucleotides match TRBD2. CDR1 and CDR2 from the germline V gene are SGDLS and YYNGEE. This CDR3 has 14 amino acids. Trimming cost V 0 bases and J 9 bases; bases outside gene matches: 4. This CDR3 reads CASSVGDSGRAQYF. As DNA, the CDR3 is TGTGCCAGCAGCGTAGGTGATAGCGGGAGGGCCCAGTACTTC. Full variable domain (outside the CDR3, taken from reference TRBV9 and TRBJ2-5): DSGVTQTPKHLITATGQRVTLRCSPRSGDLSVYWYQQSLDQGLQFLIQYYNGEERAKGNILERFSAQQFPDLHSELNLSSLELGDSALYFCASSVGDSGRAQYFGPGTRLLVL.

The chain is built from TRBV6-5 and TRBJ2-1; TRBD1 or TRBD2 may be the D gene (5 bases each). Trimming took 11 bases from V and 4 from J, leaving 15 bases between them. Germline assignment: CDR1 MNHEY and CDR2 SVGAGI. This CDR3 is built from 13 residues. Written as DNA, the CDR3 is TGTGCCCCCAGGGAGAGGTATTACAATGAGCAGTTCTTC. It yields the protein CAPRERYYNEQFF.